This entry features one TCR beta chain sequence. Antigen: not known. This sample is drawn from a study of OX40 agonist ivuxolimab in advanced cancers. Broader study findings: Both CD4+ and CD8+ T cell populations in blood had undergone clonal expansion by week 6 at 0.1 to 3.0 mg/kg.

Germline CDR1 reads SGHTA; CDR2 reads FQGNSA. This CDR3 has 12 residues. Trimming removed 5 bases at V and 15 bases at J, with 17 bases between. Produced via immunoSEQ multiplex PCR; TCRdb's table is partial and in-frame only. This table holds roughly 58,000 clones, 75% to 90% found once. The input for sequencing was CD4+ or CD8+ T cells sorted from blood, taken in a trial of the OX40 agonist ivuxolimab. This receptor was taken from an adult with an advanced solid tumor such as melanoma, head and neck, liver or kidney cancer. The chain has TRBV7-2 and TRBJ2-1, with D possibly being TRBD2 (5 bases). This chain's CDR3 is CASSQPARVLFF. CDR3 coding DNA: TGTGCCAGCAGCCAACCCGCGCGGGTTTTGTTCTTC.